The 17 T cell receptor beta chains below come from one sample, sequenced in a study of blood T cell repertoires in COVID-19. Repertoires were generated with immunoSEQ multiplex PCR, while TCRdb's copy carries only in-frame clones and drops some. Among 50,000 to 80,000 clones, approximately 90% were seen once, and the ten largest hold about 9.1%. Sequencing was performed on peripheral blood. Receptors originate from a woman older than 75 with active COVID-19.

The genes are TRBV7-9 and TRBJ2-3; 7 bases are shared with TRBD1. The CDR3 loop spans 16 amino acids. Germline loops: CDR1 SEHNR, CDR2 FQNEAQ (reference sequence). V dropped 2 bases and J dropped 2; count of bases not matched to a gene: 7. Here the CDR3 DNA reads TGTGCCAGCAGCTTACCCCAGGGGGTGACCACAGATACGCAGTATTTT. This codes for CASSLPQGVTTDTQYF.

The table lists this clone with a count of one. The CDR3 coding sequence is TGTGCCAGCTCACCTGAAGGAGGGATCTATGAAAAACTGTTTTTT. It yields the protein CASSPEGGIYEKLFF. The V gene is TRBV18, the J gene TRBJ1-4, with no clear D. This CDR3 comprises 15 residues. CDR1 is KGHSH and CDR2 is LQKENI in the germline V gene. V was pared by 3 bases and J by 6 bases, with 14 bases between.

The V call is TRBV9, the J call TRBJ2-1; D is possibly TRBD2 (5 bases). Germline values: CDR1 SGDLS, CDR2 YYNGEE. Trimming removed 0 bases from V and 10 bases from J, with 11 bases in between. This CDR3 spans 13 amino acids. The CDR3 here is CASSVVPRGEQFF. DNA for the CDR3: TGTGCCAGCAGCGTAGTACCTCGGGGAGAGCAGTTCTTC.

This clone has a single count. The chain uses TRBV3-1 (or the pseudogene TRBV3-2) and TRBJ2-5; TRBD2 matches at 11 bases. Germline values: CDR1 LGHDT, CDR2 YNNKEL (reference sequence). The CDR3 consists of 15 residues. With 4 bases clipped from V and 4 bases from J, the junction kept 5 bases outside the gene matches. CDR3 in DNA: TGTGCCAGCAGCCGGAATAGCGGGGGGGGAGAGACCCAGTACTTC. Translated, it gives CASSRNSGGGETQYF.

This chain joins TRBV10-2 and TRBJ2-2; D possibly corresponds to TRBD2 (6 bases). CDR1 is WSHSY, CDR2 SAAADI, per germline. V shed 4 bases and J shed 6 bases, with 9 bases lying between them. CDR3 length: 13 residues. CDR3 DNA: TGCGCCAGCAGTGGACTAGTCTCCGGGGAGCTGTTTTTT. Translated, it gives CASSGLVSGELFF.

The chain links TRBV28 to TRBJ2-7; 8 positions match TRBD1. Looked up from germline, CDR1 is MDHEN and CDR2 is SYDVKM. CDR3 length equals 12 residues. With V trimmed by 2 bases and J by 9 bases, 3 bases remained unmatched. The CDR3, as DNA: TGTGCCAGCAGTTTAACAGGGGGTTGGCAGTACTTC. Protein: CASSLTGGWQYF.

The rearrangement joins TRBV5-1 to TRBJ2-1; TRBD2 matches 10 bases. This CDR3 contains 12 residues. Germline values: CDR1 SGHRS, CDR2 YFSETQ. Losses at the gene ends were 6 bases for V and 10 bases for J; bases not matched to a gene: 4. The DNA for the CDR3 is TGCGCCAGCACTTTAGCGGGAGGCGAGCAGTTCTTC. Its translation: CASTLAGGEQFF.

This sequence joins TRBV5-1 and TRBJ2-7; the D gene is possibly TRBD2 (5 bases). V lost 0 bases, J lost 7 bases, and 11 bases lay in between. The CDR3 spans 13 residues. From germline, CDR1 is SGHRS and CDR2 YFSETQ. The CDR3: CASSLAGSREQYF. In DNA, the CDR3 is TGCGCCAGCAGCTTGGCGGGGTCCCGGGAGCAGTACTTC.

V usage is TRBV28 and J usage is TRBJ2-7; D may be TRBD1 (6 bases). The CDR3 extends over 14 amino acids. V was cut by 3 bases and J by 2 bases, with 11 bases left in between. Germline CDR1 MDHEN, CDR2 SYDVKM. The CDR3 region has the DNA TGTGCCAGCAGTTTGGAGGACAGCCCCTACGAGCAGTACTTC. This translates into CASSLEDSPYEQYF.

The V and J genes are TRBV3-1 (or the pseudogene TRBV3-2) and TRBJ2-2, with TRBD2 as a possible D gene (5 bases). Per the germline V gene, CDR1 is LGHDT and CDR2 is YNNKEL (reference sequence). V was clipped by 0 bases and J by 5 bases, with 10 bases between them. The CDR3 runs 15 residues. The CDR3: CASSQDRRGTGELFF. The DNA of the CDR3 is TGTGCCAGCAGCCAAGATCGTCGGGGAACCGGGGAGCTGTTTTTT.

This clone has a handful of counts. Different DNA sequences within this sample yield the same CDR3. This chain uses TRBV28 with TRBJ2-7; TRBD1 agrees at 8 bases. The CDR3 has 14 residues. V trimming: 5 bases; J trimming: 3 bases; junction bases outside the gene matches: 6. Germline CDR1 reads MDHEN; CDR2 reads SYDVKM. The CDR3 protein is CASSLGQGRYEQYV. The DNA of the CDR3 is TGTGCCAGCAGTCTCGGACAGGGCCGCTACGAGCAGTACGTC.

This clone was observed a handful of times. The V and J genes are TRBV28 and TRBJ2-1, with D perhaps TRBD1 (5 bases). V lost 2 bases to trimming and J lost 4 bases, with 15 bases between them. The CDR3 totals 16 residues. Germline V gene sequence: CDR1 MDHEN, CDR2 SYDVKM. CDR3 nucleotides: TGTGCCAGCAGTTTAGGACCCCAAGGGGCTTACAATGAGCAGTTCTTC. Protein sequence: CASSLGPQGAYNEQFF.

The chain has TRBV2 and TRBJ1-2, with D perhaps TRBD1 (5 bases). Germline CDR1 and CDR2: SNHLY and FYNNEI. V lost 7 bases, J lost 4 bases, and 13 bases lay in between. The CDR3 has 13 amino acids. The CDR3 DNA follows: TGTGCCAGCACCCTAACGGGGGGCTATGGCTACACCTTC. Its protein is CASTLTGGYGYTF. The whole variable domain, remainder taken from reference TRBV2 and TRBJ1-2, is EPEVTQTPSHQVTQMGQEVILRCVPISNHLYFYWYRQILGQKVEFLVSFYNNEISEKSEIFDDQFSVERPDGSNFTLKIRSTKLEDSAMYFCASTLTGGYGYTFGSGTRLTVV.

The V and J genes are TRBV7-8 and TRBJ2-3, with D possibly TRBD2 on 7 matching bases. The germline V gene encodes CDR1 SGHVS and CDR2 FQNEAQ. There are 15 residues in the CDR3. Trimming cost V 5 bases and J 0 bases, with 12 bases left between them. CDR3 DNA: TGTGCCAGCAGCGGGGGGGGCACTAGCACAGATACGCAGTATTTT. It yields the protein CASSGGGTSTDTQYF.

This clone is a singleton in its sample. The chain employs TRBV4-2 and TRBJ2-5; 8 bases fit TRBD2. Germline V gives CDR1 LGHNA, CDR2 YNFKEQ. V trimming: 5 bases; J trimming: 1 base; junction bases outside the gene matches: 12. CDR3 length: 17 residues. CDR3 sequence reads: CASSDYMTSVVQETQYF. The CDR3 nucleotides read TGTGCCAGCAGCGACTATATGACTAGCGTGGTCCAAGAGACCCAGTACTTC.

The V and J genes are TRBV6-5 and TRBJ2-3; the match to TRBD2 covers 10 bases. The length of the CDR3 is 15 residues. In germline, CDR1 is MNHEY, CDR2 SVGAGI. The V and J ends lost 4 bases and 4 bases, in that order; junction bases with no gene match: 5. The CDR3 DNA sequence: TGTGCCAGCAGTTCGCAAGCGGGAGGGCCAGATACGCAGTATTTT. Translating gives CASSSQAGGPDTQYF.

V gene TRBV2 combines with J gene TRBJ2-3; maybe TRBD2 (7 bases). Trimming shortened V by 2 bases and J by 4 bases, and 13 bases separated the two germline ends. The CDR3 sequence is 15 residues long. Germline V gene sequence: CDR1 SNHLY, CDR2 FYNNEI. This chain's CDR3 is CASSERGGSADTQYF. The CDR3 coding sequence is TGTGCCAGCAGTGAAAGGGGGGGGAGCGCAGATACGCAGTATTTT.